This is a list of T cell receptor beta chains from one sample in a study of early T cells in non-severe SARS-CoV-2 infection. MiXCR, run by TCRdb on the 5' RACE reads, gives a single entry per CDR3 protein. The data hold 28,000 or so distinct CDR3 sequences, with roughly 3.9% observed a single time. Sequenced: whole blood. These receptor sequences come from an adult who was a healthcare worker with PCR-confirmed SARS-CoV-2 infection or an uninfected control (not recorded which). Both conserved end residues are part of each CDR3. The D gene is left open where the match is weak. Clone size, where shown, is once, few, many, or a class for clones that have expanded.

J | D | V | size | CDR3 | DNA
TRBJ2-7 | - | TRBV5-1 | many | CASSPGLGGYEQYF | TGCGCCAGCAGCCCGGGGCTTGGAGGTTACGAGCAGTACTTC
TRBJ1-2 | - | TRBV20-1 | - | CSAPRGGPIGYTF | TGCAGTGCTCCCCGGGGGGGCCCTATTGGCTACACCTTC
TRBJ2-4 | TRBD1 | TRBV5-1 | many | CASSLGTGSVAKNIQYF | TGCGCCAGCAGCTTGGGGACAGGCTCCGTAGCCAAAAACATTCAGTACTTC
TRBJ2-2 | - | TRBV27 | many | CASSLLQHTGELFF | TGTGCCAGCAGTTTACTACAGCACACCGGGGAGCTGTTTTTT
TRBJ2-7 | - | TRBV6-2/TRBV6-3 | few | CASRLTGSYEQYF | TGTGCCAGCCGCCTAACCGGGTCGTACGAGCAGTACTTC
TRBJ2-6 | - | TRBV24-1 | many | CATSDGVSGANVLTF | TGTGCCACCAGTGATGGCGTTTCTGGGGCCAACGTCCTGACTTTC
TRBJ2-5 | - | TRBV10-3 | medium-sized | CAISSGGSQETQYF | TGTGCCATCAGCTCCGGCGGCTCCCAAGAGACCCAGTACTTC
TRBJ1-1 | - | TRBV3-1 | few | CASSQGEGRSEAFF | TGTGCCAGCAGCCAAGGGGAGGGCAGGTCTGAAGCTTTCTTT
TRBJ2-3 | TRBD2 | TRBV5-1 | many | CASSPSGSSTDTQYF | TGCGCCAGCAGCCCTAGCGGGAGTAGCACAGATACGCAGTATTTT
TRBJ2-5 | - | TRBV6-6 | many | CASSYSGTGETQYF | TGTGCCAGCAGTTACTCTGGCACTGGGGAGACCCAGTACTTC
TRBJ2-1 | - | TRBV5-8 | many | CASSLAWWESNEQFF | TGTGCCAGCAGCTTGGCTTGGTGGGAAAGCAATGAGCAGTTCTTC
TRBJ1-1 | - | TRBV7-3 | many | CASSPEGDTEAFF | TGTGCCAGCAGCCCTGAGGGTGACACTGAAGCTTTCTTT
TRBJ2-5 | - | TRBV7-2 | - | CASSLEQAEETQYF | TGTGCCAGCAGCTTAGAACAGGCCGAAGAGACCCAGTACTTC
TRBJ2-3 | - | TRBV28 | many | CASSSISTLYTQYF | TGTGCCAGCAGTTCCATATCGACTCTTTATACGCAGTATTTT
TRBJ1-1 | - | TRBV30 | many | CAWSQGPDTEAFF | TGTGCCTGGAGTCAGGGGCCTGACACTGAAGCTTTCTTT
TRBJ2-5 | - | TRBV6-1 | many | CASSEMGAPYF | TGTGCCAGCAGTGAAATGGGGGCCCCGTACTTC
TRBJ2-1 | TRBD1 | TRBV6-4 | medium-sized | CATGTGERNEQFF | TGTGCCACCGGGACAGGAGAACGCAATGAGCAGTTCTTC
TRBJ2-1 | TRBD2 | TRBV7-9 | few | CASILLLAGHYNEQFF | TGTGCCAGCATCCTCTTATTAGCGGGTCACTACAATGAGCAGTTCTTC
TRBJ2-3 | - | TRBV14 | - | CASSPSAGLVQYF | TGTGCCAGCAGCCCCTCAGCCGGGCTGGTGCAGTATTTT
TRBJ1-2 | TRBD1 | TRBV30 | - | CAWNPTGGGRNGYTF | TGTGCCTGGAACCCCACTGGAGGGGGCAGAAATGGCTACACCTTC
TRBJ2-1 | - | TRBV5-1 | - | CASSSWGLRDNEQFF | TGCGCCAGCAGCTCGTGGGGGCTGAGGGACAATGAGCAGTTCTTC
TRBJ2-3 | TRBD2 | TRBV5-4 | many | CASSSWTSGVTDTQYF | TGTGCCAGCAGCAGCTGGACTAGCGGGGTCACAGATACGCAGTATTTT
TRBJ2-1 | TRBD2 | TRBV7-9 | few | CASSLGLAGGPGEQFF | TGTGCCAGCAGCTTGGGACTAGCGGGAGGGCCTGGTGAGCAGTTCTTC
TRBJ1-2 | - | TRBV7-2 | few | CASSFGGAISYTF | TGTGCCAGCAGCTTCGGAGGGGCCATCAGCTACACCTTC
TRBJ1-1 | TRBD1 | TRBV3-1 | many | CASSTRTGMEGGTEAFF | TGTGCCAGCAGCACGAGGACAGGGATGGAGGGGGGGACTGAAGCTTTCTTT
TRBJ2-2 | - | TRBV6-4 | medium-sized | CASSDKNTGELFF | TGTGCCAGCAGTGACAAGAACACCGGGGAGCTGTTTTTT
TRBJ2-5 | TRBD2 | TRBV7-2 | many | CASSTAGTSRETQYF | TGTGCCAGCAGCACCGCCGGGACTAGTCGAGAGACCCAGTACTTC
TRBJ2-5 | - | TRBV20-1 | many | CSARDHDREGETQYF | TGCAGTGCTAGAGATCATGACAGGGAGGGAGAGACCCAGTACTTC
TRBJ1-2 | - | TRBV6-5 | many | CASSYEANYGYTF | TGTGCCAGCAGTTACGAAGCTAACTATGGCTACACCTTC
TRBJ1-1 | - | TRBV30 | many | CAWNGGNTEAFF | TGTGCCTGGAATGGGGGGAACACTGAAGCTTTCTTT
TRBJ2-7 | - | TRBV5-1 | many | CASRGRDSLTLVASYEQYF | TGCGCCAGCAGGGGCCGGGACTCATTAACGTTAGTTGCCTCCTACGAGCAGTACTTC
TRBJ2-2 | - | TRBV15 | many | CATSRDLVPTGELFF | TGTGCCACCAGCAGAGACCTAGTGCCCACCGGGGAGCTGTTTTTT
TRBJ2-4 | - | TRBV10-1 | many | CASSESGRGNIQYF | TGCGCCAGCAGTGAGTCGGGCCGGGGAAACATTCAGTACTTC
TRBJ1-5 | - | TRBV7-2 | many | CASSLERNFPGQPQHF | TGTGCCAGCAGCTTAGAGCGCAACTTCCCAGGGCAGCCCCAGCATTTT
TRBJ1-2 | - | TRBV20-1 | - | CSASTALGYTF | TGCAGTGCTAGTACGGCTCTTGGCTACACCTTC
TRBJ2-1 | TRBD2 | TRBV20-1 | many | CSANRPSGAPDEQFF | TGCAGTGCTAATCGACCTAGCGGGGCCCCCGATGAGCAGTTCTTC
TRBJ2-1 | - | TRBV12-5 | many | CASGPPPDNEQFF | TGTGCTAGTGGCCCCCCCCCTGACAATGAGCAGTTCTTC